The entry below gives a single TCR beta chain sequence along with its context. No antigen is known for it. Sequencing used immunoSEQ version 4 in survey mode. Here immunoSEQ multiplex PCR was the method, and the copy in TCRdb shows in-frame clones only, minus some. The table lists more than 35,000 clones, about nine tenths of them singletons. Trimming pared 0 bases from V and 0 bases from J, leaving 8 bases between. This CDR3 is 16 amino acids long. Nonspecific anti-CD3/anti-CD28 bead stimulation represents the broad CD4+ T cell repertoire. Sorting selected CD4+ T cells upregulating both CD40 ligand and CD69. Undetectable plasma HIV-1 RNA below 50 copies/mL lasted at least 4 years. This record belongs to a study of persistence of HIV-infected CD4 T cells. Across the study: Suppressive ART had lasted a median of roughly eight years.

The study's findings and limits: Compared with CD3/CD28-stimulated cells, CMV- and Gag-responding cells showed lower TCRbeta richness.

The sequences come from CD4+ T cells sorted from PBMCs after approximately 19-hour stimulation, collected from a patient who received antiretroviral therapy. This TCR was sampled from an adult man with HIV who was CMV-seropositive. J is TRBJ2-2 and V is TRBV23-1, with D perhaps TRBD2 (5 bases). TRBV23-1 is assigned to the ORF class and has an uncertain function. The CDR3 loop reads CASSQSGGTNTGELFF. CDR3 DNA sequence: TGCGCCAGCAGTCAATCAGGAGGAACGAACACCGGGGAGCTGTTTTTT.